One and the same sample provided the 15 T cell receptor beta chains below, sequenced in a study of Ad26.COV2.S vaccination and SARS-CoV-2 variants. The repertoire was sequenced with immunoSEQ multiplex PCR; TCRdb's copy has only in-frame clones and lacks some. The sample holds around 450,000 clones; 89% are singletons and the top ten take roughly 2.5%. Treatment of the sample: around 19 received Ad26.COV2.S at low or high dose, single or two shots; roughly five received placebo; per-sample allocation not given. All samples were drawn on day 63, counting from the first vaccine or placebo injection. The sequenced sample was peripheral blood, obtained in a trial of Ad26.COV2.S vaccine versus placebo. The source is a person aged 18-60 years who received the Ad26.COV2.S COVID-19 vaccine or a placebo.

The genes are TRBV7-9 and TRBJ2-5; 9 bases agree with TRBD1. The CDR3 has 14 residues. Germline V CDR1 and CDR2: SEHNR, FQNEAQ (reference sequence). After removal of 8 bases from V and 1 base from J, the junction contained 5 bases not matched to a gene. The CDR3 loop is CASGETGGQETQYF. The CDR3 DNA is TGTGCCAGCGGCGAGACAGGGGGCCAAGAGACCCAGTACTTC.

V and J are TRBV12-5 and TRBJ2-1; 7 bases line up with TRBD1. The J segment lost 7 bases and the V segment lost 9 bases, leaving 6 bases of the junction unmatched. The V gene's germline CDR1 is LGHNT and CDR2 FRNRAP. CDR3 length: 12 amino acids. The CDR3 protein is CASNSGGNEQFF. The CDR3 DNA is TGTGCTAGCAATTCAGGGGGAAATGAGCAGTTCTTC.

The chain combines TRBV5-1 with TRBJ2-3; tentatively, D is TRBD1 or TRBD2 (5 bases each). V lost 2 bases to trimming and J lost 1 base, with 11 bases between them. CDR1 is SGHRS and CDR2 is YFSETQ in the germline V gene. The CDR3 loop spans 15 amino acids. CDR3 nucleotides: TGCGCCAGCAGCTTCCTCTTGGGGGGCACAGATACGCAGTATTTT. Amino acids: CASSFLLGGTDTQYF. Supplemented by reference TRBV5-1 and TRBJ2-3, the full variable domain reads KAGVTQTPRYLIKTRGQQVTLSCSPISGHRSVSWYQQTPGQGLQFLFEYFSETQRNKGNFPGRFSGRQFSNSRSEMNVSTLELGDSALYLCASSFLLGGTDTQYFGPGTRLTVL.

A few counts support this clone. The CDR3 DNA follows: TGTGCCAGCAGCTCCTCCGTCAATGAGCAGTTCTTC. The encoded protein is CASSSSVNEQFF. The chain uses TRBV7-6 and TRBJ2-1; D unresolved. Trimming pared 4 bases from V and 6 bases from J, leaving 7 bases between. Looked up from germline, CDR1 is SGHVS and CDR2 is FNYEAQ. There are 12 residues in the CDR3.

This rearrangement joins TRBV25-1 to TRBJ1-6; possible D gene TRBD1, 5 bases. CDR3 length: 15 residues. CDR1 and CDR2 from the germline V gene are MGHDK and SYGVNS. V lost 3 bases, J lost 5 bases, and 11 bases lay in between. This CDR3 is CASSDPVGDNSPLHF. Here the CDR3 DNA reads TGTGCCAGCAGTGACCCTGTGGGGGATAATTCACCCCTCCACTTT.

This sequence joins TRBV4-1 and TRBJ1-6, with 7 bases fitting TRBD1. The CDR3 runs to 18 residues. Unmatched junction bases numbered 15, after V lost 5 bases and J lost 5 bases. Germline CDR1 MGHRA, CDR2 YSYEKL. Written as DNA, the CDR3 is TGCGCCAGCAGCTACCGACAGGGCGAATTTAGTCATAATTCACCCCTCCACTTT. Amino acids: CASSYRQGEFSHNSPLHF.

The gene calls are TRBV2 and TRBJ1-3; D remains ambiguous. The CDR3 spans 15 residues. V shed 1 base and J shed 0 bases, with 7 bases lying between them. Germline V gives CDR1 SNHLY, CDR2 FYNNEI. For the CDR3, the DNA is TGTGCCAGCAGTGAAGGGGCAGGCTCTGGAAACACCATATATTTT. Translating it yields CASSEGAGSGNTIYF.

The CDR3 DNA follows: TGTGCCAGCAGTCTAGACTGGAACTATGGCTACACCTTC. This encodes CASSLDWNYGYTF. V usage is TRBV9 and J usage is TRBJ1-2; D remains unclear. CDR3 length: 13 amino acids. Germline-derived CDR1 and CDR2 are SGDLS and YYNGEE. Trimming took off 5 bases at V and 2 bases at J, with 10 bases between the two ends.

The chain uses TRBV5-5 and TRBJ2-2; D is possibly TRBD2 (6 bases). Looked up from germline, CDR1 is SGHKS and CDR2 is YYEKEE (reference sequence). The CDR3 spans 12 residues. Trimming removed 3 bases at V and 7 bases at J, with 7 bases between. The CDR3 coding sequence is TGTGCCAGCAGCTATAGCGGCGGGGAGCTGTTTTTT. As protein: CASSYSGGELFF.

This clone was counted once. The V call is TRBV5-6, the J call TRBJ1-1, with a tentative D call TRBD1 (5 bases). There are 17 residues in the CDR3. Germline assignment: CDR1 SGHDT and CDR2 YYEEEE. V lost 1 base, J lost 0 bases, and 16 bases lay in between. CDR3 loop: CASSLMGRLGMNTEAFF. CDR3 in DNA: TGTGCCAGCAGCTTGATGGGACGCCTGGGTATGAACACTGAAGCTTTCTTT.

CDR3 bases: TGTGCCAGCAGCTTAGCAGTTAGGACTAGCGGCCAAGAGACCCAGTACTTC. This codes for CASSLAVRTSGQETQYF. The chain links TRBV7-8 to TRBJ2-5, with 10 bases aligning to TRBD2. V lost 0 bases, J lost 1 base, and 5 bases stayed unmatched. The germline CDR1 and CDR2 sequences are SGHVS and FQNEAQ. The CDR3 length is 17 residues.

The chain links TRBV24-1 to TRBJ2-1; possible D gene TRBD2, 5 bases. V lost 3 bases and J lost 6, with 23 bases in between. The CDR3 extends over 18 amino acids. From germline, CDR1 is KGHDR and CDR2 SFDVKD. The DNA for the CDR3 is TGTGCCACCAGTGATCCCCCCGGGCCCTCTTCCCGGGGCAATGAGCAGTTCTTC. It specifies CATSDPPGPSSRGNEQFF.

The rearrangement uses TRBV2 and TRBJ2-5; 11 nucleotides agree with TRBD1. Trimming at V came to 7 bases and at J to 0 bases, leaving 7 bases not matched to a gene. CDR3 length: 16 amino acids. The germline gives CDR1 SNHLY, CDR2 FYNNEI. The CDR3 bases are TGTGCCAGCATGATGGGGGACAGGGGGTACCAAGAGACCCAGTACTTC. This gives the protein CASMMGDRGYQETQYF.

This chain joins TRBV7-3 and TRBJ1-2, with 7 bases lining up with TRBD1. The CDR3 totals 13 residues. V lost 2 bases, J lost 6 bases, and 3 bases stayed unmatched. CDR1 and CDR2 (germline): SGHTA, FQGTGA. CDR3 residues: CASSLGTDHGYTF. CDR3 nucleotides: TGTGCCAGCAGCTTAGGGACAGATCATGGCTACACCTTC.

The V and J genes are TRBV7-2 and TRBJ1-1; D gene uncertain. Trimming left V 3 bases short and J 0 bases short, with 11 bases between. Germline CDR1 SGHTA, CDR2 FQGNSA. The CDR3 spans 15 residues. The CDR3 loop is CASSFVPGMNTEAFF. Here the CDR3 DNA reads TGTGCCAGCAGCTTCGTTCCCGGCATGAACACTGAAGCTTTCTTT.